This T cell receptor beta chain was obtained from a study of T-cell reconstitution after alpha-beta-depleted transplantation in children. Broader study findings: Recipient T cells and thymic progenitors that survived gave rise to the high TCRbeta diversity observed at day 60 in some patients. Reportedly, only several hundred clones from non-depleted graft cells drove alpha-beta T-cell counts at about two months. Counts and diversity of T cells one year after transplant came mostly from newly produced T cells.

Germline CDR1 SGHTA, CDR2 FQGNSA. This CDR3 has 15 residues. Trimming shortened V by 1 base and J by 5 bases, and 14 bases separated the two germline ends. Molecular barcoding with unique molecular identifiers was used for the TCRbeta library. TCRdb used MiXCR to reprocess the PCR reads, holding one entry per CDR3 protein. The table lists some 120,000 distinct CDR3 sequences, 8% to 10% of them singletons. This clonotype was detected a few times. Its target is unknown. The sequenced sample was PBMCs, mostly from graft donor cells, obtained 180 days after TCRalphabeta/CD19-depleted stem cell transplant. The clonotype was recovered from a girl under two years old who had a stem cell transplant for combined immunodeficiency, so the T cells may come from the graft donor. This chain joins TRBV7-2 and TRBJ1-1; TRBD1 is a possible D gene (6 bases). CDR3 sequence: CASSLVGTRGTEAFF. CDR3 nucleotide sequence: TGTGCCAGCAGCTTAGTGGGGACAAGGGGGACTGAAGCTTTCTTT. The variable domain in full, completed from reference TRBV7-2 and TRBJ1-1, reads GAGVSQSPSNKVTEKGKDVELRCDPISGHTALYWYRQSLGQGLEFLIYFQGNSAPDKSGLPSDRFSAERTGGSVSTLTIQRTQQEDSAVYLCASSLVGTRGTEAFFGQGTRLTVV.